This T cell receptor beta chain was sequenced in a study of shared clonotypes between healthy human individuals. About the study: The donor pool was made up of a couple of women and a few men aged 18 to 49. Study outcomes and limitations: Compared with clonotypes that all four donors shared, non-shared clonotypes had lower generation probabilities.

The V segment lost 2 bases and the J segment 5 bases; nucleotides outside the gene matches: 7. Per germline, CDR1 SGHTA and CDR2 FQGNSA. The CDR3 length is 15 residues. Per the authors' pipeline: ImmunoSEQ sequences covered only the junction and lacked quality scores; filtering therefore differed. Assay: immunoSEQ multiplex PCR; the TCRdb copy retains only in-frame clones and omits some. That table gives V, J and clone size, and the DNA gave D and trimming. This table has over 700,000 clones, about two thirds appearing once. Remarks on this clone: Its antigen is not known.

Donors, healthy HIV-negative adults, lacked recent acute infections or vaccinations. The TCR was taken from a woman younger than 45 in good health. V usage is TRBV7-2 and J usage is TRBJ2-7; 9 nucleotides match TRBD1. Sample: memory CD4+ T cells sorted from blood. Subset noted: CD45RA-negative fraction. The CDR3, as DNA: TGTGCCAGCAGCTTACGTGGGACAGGGACCAACGAGCAGTACTTC. Translation gives CASSLRGTGTNEQYF.